A selection of T cell receptor beta chains follows, all from one sample in a study of cytomegalovirus exposure and HLA in healthy donors. Measured with immunoSEQ multiplex PCR; TCRdb has only the in-frame clones, and not every one. The profile shows about 220,000 clones, around nine tenths of them singletons. The sample consisted of PBMCs. Receptor source: a woman aged 18-29 years in good health and CMV-seronegative. CDR3s include the opening cysteine and the closing phenylalanine or tryptophan. A D gene is named only where the DNA matches it firmly. Only part of the rows carry a size: once, few, many, or a class if the clone is expanded.

d_call j_call clone_size v_call cdr3_nt cdr3_aa
- TRBJ2-1 - TRBV6-6 TGTGCCAGCAGTTACGAAGGTCTAGCGTCACCCAAAAGCTCTTTCTTC CASSYEGLASPKSSFF
TRBD2 TRBJ2-1 - TRBV19 TGTGCCAGTAGTATGGGCTTAGCGGGGTACTCCTACAATGAGCAGTTCTTC CASSMGLAGYSYNEQFF
- TRBJ2-1 once TRBV7-7 TGTGCCAGCAGCTTAACCGGGAGCCCCTACAATGAGCAGTTCTTC CASSLTGSPYNEQFF
TRBD1 TRBJ2-2 - TRBV7-9 TGTGCCAGCAGCCCATGGACAGGGACCGGGGAGCTGTTTTTT CASSPWTGTGELFF
TRBD2 TRBJ2-2 - TRBV10-3 TGTGCCATCAGTGACAAGCGGGAGCAGGTCACCGGGGAGCTGTTTTTT CAISDKREQVTGELFF
TRBD2 TRBJ2-5 - TRBV5-1 TGCGCCAGCACCCTTAGCGGGAGGGGCGGTTTGGAGACCCAGTACTTC CASTLSGRGGLETQYF
TRBD1 TRBJ1-1 - TRBV30 TGTGCCTGGAATGGACAGGGGAACACTGAAGCTTTCTTT CAWNGQGNTEAFF
TRBD1 TRBJ1-1 - TRBV27 TGTGCCAGCAGAAGGACAGGCCCAAACACTGAAGCTTTCTTT CASRRTGPNTEAFF
TRBD2 TRBJ2-7 once TRBV5-1 TGCGCCAGCAGCCCTAGCGGGAGGGCCTACGAGCAGTACTTC CASSPSGRAYEQYF
TRBD2 TRBJ2-1 - TRBV7-8 TGTGCCAGCAGCTTATCTGCGGGAGGGGGATACAATGAGCAGTTCTTC CASSLSAGGGYNEQFF
TRBD1 TRBJ2-2 - TRBV5-4 TGTGCCAGCAGCTTGGCCGACAGGGGGAACACCGGGGAGCTGTTTTTT CASSLADRGNTGELFF
- TRBJ1-2 - TRBV10-2 TGCGCCAGCAGTGACGGTATCAACTATGGCTACACCTTC CASSDGINYGYTF